A single sample is the source of the 22 T cell receptor beta chains below, sequenced in a study of radiation and T cells in renal cell carcinoma. Time point described: blood 4 weeks post-SBRT, at nephrectomy. The treatment was: 15 Gy SBRT to primary tumor, nephrectomy 4 weeks later. This table comes from immunoSEQ multiplex PCR, and its TCRdb copy is limited to in-frame clones, with some not included. This table holds roughly 90,000 clones, around four fifths found once. The material sequenced was blood, taken from a patient whose treatment included radiotherapy and nephrectomy. These receptors were obtained from a man in his fifties or sixties with renal cell carcinoma.

The rearrangement uses TRBV6-5 and TRBJ2-5; maybe TRBD1 (6 bases). Germline CDR1 reads MNHEY; CDR2 reads SVGAGI. The CDR3 sequence is 13 residues long. Deletions cut 7 bases from V and 2 bases from J, with 11 bases between. CDR3 residues: CASTPGQQETQYF. The CDR3 nucleotides are TGTGCCAGCACCCCTGGACAGCAAGAGACCCAGTACTTC.

The chain uses TRBV27 and TRBJ1-2; tentatively, D is TRBD1 (6 bases). Trimming pared 5 bases from V and 3 bases from J, leaving 19 bases between. The CDR3 length is 16 residues. Germline CDR1 reads MNHEY; CDR2 reads SMNVEV (reference sequence). CDR3 DNA: TGTGCCAGCAGTCCAACTGGCTCTTCAGGGGACTATGGCTACACCTTC. Translation gives CASSPTGSSGDYGYTF.

V is TRBV5-1 and J is TRBJ1-1, with a weak D call TRBD1 (5 bases). The germline gives CDR1 SGHRS, CDR2 YFSETQ. Trimming took off 4 bases at V and 1 base at J, with 11 bases between the two ends. The CDR3 is 14 residues long. The CDR3 loop is CASSPQGPNTEAFF. The CDR3 DNA reads as TGCGCCAGCAGCCCGCAGGGTCCGAACACTGAAGCTTTCTTT. The full variable domain, in which reference TRBV5-1 and TRBJ1-1 provide the parts outside the CDR3, is KAGVTQTPRYLIKTRGQQVTLSCSPISGHRSVSWYQQTPGQGLQFLFEYFSETQRNKGNFPGRFSGRQFSNSRSEMNVSTLELGDSALYLCASSPQGPNTEAFFGQGTRLTVV.

This CDR3 is CASGGSGRIVEQFF. CDR3 DNA: TGTGCCAGTGGGGGTAGCGGGAGAATTGTTGAGCAGTTCTTC. This chain links TRBV19 with TRBJ2-1; 9 nucleotides match TRBD2. Trimming cost V 8 bases and J 9 bases; bases outside gene matches: 11. The CDR3 contains 14 residues. CDR1 LNHDA and CDR2 SQIVND come from the germline V gene (reference sequence).

The genes are TRBV5-1 and TRBJ2-1; 15 nucleotides line up with TRBD2. V shed 4 bases, J shed 5 bases, and the junction held 7 bases outside the gene matches. The CDR3 is 17 amino acids. In germline, CDR1 is SGHRS, CDR2 YFSETQ. The CDR3 here is CASSPGLAGGLDNEQFF. CDR3 nucleotides: TGCGCCAGCAGCCCTGGACTAGCGGGAGGGCTTGACAATGAGCAGTTCTTC.

This sequence joins TRBV28 and TRBJ2-4; D possibly uses TRBD1 or TRBD2 (5 bases each). In germline, CDR1 is MDHEN, CDR2 SYDVKM. The CDR3 covers 13 residues. Between the trimmed V and J ends, which lost 8 bases and 0 bases, there was a span of 8 bases. In DNA, the CDR3 is TGTGCCAGCCAAGGGACAGCCAAAAACATTCAGTACTTC. Protein sequence: CASQGTAKNIQYF. Combining the CDR3 with reference TRBV28 and TRBJ2-4 gives the whole variable domain DVKVTQSSRYLVKRTGEKVFLECVQDMDHENMFWYRQDPGLGLRLIYFSYDVKMKEKGDIPEGYSVSREKKERFSLILESASTNQTSMYLCASQGTAKNIQYFGAGTRLSVL.

This clone showed up just once. The rearrangement links TRBV29-1 to TRBJ2-7; TRBD1 agrees at 7 bases. The CDR3 is 12 residues long. V trimming: 6 bases; J trimming: 5 bases; junction bases outside the gene matches: 7. Germline loops: CDR1 SQVTM, CDR2 ANQGSEA. The CDR3 is CSVTTGLHEQYF. CDR3 DNA sequence: TGCAGCGTGACGACAGGGCTCCACGAGCAGTACTTC.

The genes are TRBV18 and TRBJ1-1; D is possibly TRBD1 (5 bases). Germline V gene lookup returns CDR1 KGHSH and CDR2 LQKENI. This CDR3 is 17 amino acids long. Trimming pared 6 bases from V and 7 bases from J, leaving 27 bases between. The CDR3 loop is CASSTRMGGGPLGEAFF. CDR3 bases: TGTGCCAGCTCTACCAGGATGGGGGGGGGACCGCTAGGTGAAGCTTTCTTT.

This clone was picked up one time. The V call is TRBV5-1, the J call TRBJ2-7, with TRBD1 identical over 11 bases. Germline assignment: CDR1 SGHRS and CDR2 YFSETQ. J was trimmed by 4 bases and V by 3 bases; bases with no gene match: 6. The CDR3 consists of 15 residues. CDR3: CASSWTGGITYEQYF. In DNA, the CDR3 is TGCGCCAGCAGCTGGACAGGGGGCATAACTTACGAGCAGTACTTC.

The rearrangement uses TRBV9 and TRBJ1-4, with 8 bases aligning to TRBD1. Trimming at V came to 0 bases and at J to 3 bases, leaving 7 bases not matched to a gene. The CDR3 sequence is 17 residues long. Germline-derived CDR1 and CDR2 are SGDLS and YYNGEE. The CDR3: CASSVGAGGTANEKLFF. CDR3 nucleotides: TGTGCCAGCAGCGTAGGGGCAGGGGGCACAGCTAATGAAAAACTGTTTTTT.

Here the CDR3 DNA reads TGTGCCATCAGTGGTGGCTCCGGGGGGGCAGGCTACGAGCAGTACTTC. Translating gives CAISGGSGGAGYEQYF. The chain recombines TRBV10-3 with TRBJ2-7, with TRBD2 identical over 8 bases. CDR1 ENHRY and CDR2 SYGVKD come from the germline V gene. V shed 4 bases, J shed 3 bases, and the junction held 11 bases outside the gene matches. This CDR3 has 16 amino acids.

This sequence joins TRBV4-1 and TRBJ2-1, with D unclear. V lost 0 bases, J lost 2 bases, and 5 bases lay in between. CDR3 length equals 14 residues. Germline V CDR1 and CDR2: MGHRA, YSYEKL. CDR3 sequence (DNA): TGCGCCAGCAGCCAAGATCTTACCTACAATGAGCAGTTCTTC. Amino acids: CASSQDLTYNEQFF.

This chain links TRBV11-2 with TRBJ2-7; the D is unclear. The germline CDR1 and CDR2 sequences are SGHAT and FQNNGV. The CDR3 runs 13 residues. Trimming shortened V by 0 bases and J by 3 bases, and 6 bases separated the two germline ends. The CDR3, as DNA: TGTGCCAGCAGCTTAGATTACATCTACGAGCAGTACTTC. This translates into CASSLDYIYEQYF.

This chain joins TRBV29-1 and TRBJ2-1; the D gene is possibly TRBD2 (6 bases). The germline gives CDR1 SQVTM, CDR2 ANQGSEA. The V gene lost 6 bases and the J gene lost 10 bases, with 13 bases spanning the gap. This CDR3 is built from 11 residues. CDR3 residues: CSVLLALEQFF. CDR3 nucleotides: TGCAGCGTCTTACTAGCTTTGGAGCAGTTCTTC.

The gene calls are TRBV28 and TRBJ2-3; no clear D gene. V was cut by 5 bases and J by 9 bases, with 12 bases left in between. Germline loops: CDR1 MDHEN, CDR2 SYDVKM. The CDR3 extends over 12 amino acids. CDR3 DNA sequence: TGTGCCAGCAGTGGAGCCCTGGGAACGCAGTATTTT. Protein sequence: CASSGALGTQYF.

This clone was found once. The chain uses TRBV5-6 and TRBJ2-7, with TRBD2 matching 7 bases. Looked up from germline, CDR1 is SGHDT and CDR2 is YYEEEE. The junction had 14 bases not matched to a gene; V was cut back by 4 bases and J by 7 bases. The CDR3 length is 15 residues. This CDR3 reads CASSVVGGFIGEQYF. CDR3 DNA sequence: TGTGCCAGCAGCGTTGTCGGGGGGTTCATAGGGGAGCAGTACTTC.

In this sample, this clone turned up many times. The chain carries TRBV7-2 and TRBJ1-1; TRBD1 matches at 8 bases. V was pared by 0 bases and J by 1 base, with 7 bases of the junction left unmatched. From germline, CDR1 is SGHTA and CDR2 FQGNSA. CDR3 length: 17 residues. The CDR3: CASSLALAGGRNTEAFF. As DNA, the CDR3 is TGTGCCAGCAGCTTAGCTTTGGCAGGGGGCCGGAACACTGAAGCTTTCTTT.

V gene TRBV11-2 combines with J gene TRBJ1-1, with TRBD1 as a possible D gene (6 bases). CDR1 is SGHAT and CDR2 is FQNNGV in the germline V gene. The V gene lost 0 bases and the J gene lost 10 bases, with 12 bases spanning the gap. The CDR3 contains 13 residues. CDR3 amino acids: CASSLETGLGAFF. For the CDR3, the DNA is TGTGCCAGCAGCTTAGAAACAGGGTTAGGAGCTTTCTTT.

The chain recombines TRBV14 with TRBJ1-1; the D gene is possibly TRBD1 (5 bases). This CDR3 has 12 amino acids. The germline CDR1 and CDR2 sequences are SGHDN and FVKESK. Trimming removed 11 bases at V and 7 bases at J, with 17 bases between. The CDR3 region is CAAKGPGDEAFF. CDR3 nucleotide sequence: TGTGCCGCGAAGGGGCCGGGAGATGAAGCTTTCTTT.

The chain couples TRBV5-1 to TRBJ1-4; possible D gene TRBD1, 5 bases. V shed 0 bases and J shed 7 bases, with 13 bases lying between them. The CDR3 consists of 15 residues. Per germline, CDR1 SGHRS and CDR2 YFSETQ. The CDR3 loop reads CASSLAGGDGEKLFF. As DNA, the CDR3 is TGCGCCAGCAGCTTGGCCGGAGGGGACGGTGAAAAACTGTTTTTT.

This chain connects TRBV12-5 to TRBJ2-3; either TRBD1 or TRBD2 may supply D (5 bases each). The CDR3 contains 13 residues. The germline V gene encodes CDR1 LGHNT and CDR2 FRNRAP. V shed 4 bases and J shed 6 bases, with 11 bases lying between them. CDR3 coding DNA: TGTGCTAGTGGTTGGGACCTTTGGGATACGCAGTATTTT. It translates to CASGWDLWDTQYF. Full variable domain (remainder filled in from reference TRBV12-5 and TRBJ2-3): DARVTQTPRHKVTEMGQEVTMRCQPILGHNTVFWYRQTMMQGLELLAYFRNRAPLDDSGMPKDRFSAEMPDATLATLKIQPSEPRDSAVYFCASGWDLWDTQYFGPGTRLTVL.

The chain recombines TRBV7-6 with TRBJ1-1, with 9 bases fitting TRBD1. The V gene end was trimmed by 5 bases and the J gene end by 6 bases; junction bases not matched to a gene: 7. The length of the CDR3 is 14 residues. Germline lookup yields CDR1 SGHVS and CDR2 FNYEAQ. This CDR3 reads CASSPDRGGPEAFF. The CDR3 DNA follows: TGTGCCAGCAGCCCGGACAGGGGCGGGCCTGAAGCTTTCTTT.